The 21 T cell receptor beta chains below come from one sample, sequenced in a study of blood T cell repertoires in COVID-19. TCRdb's table, derived via immunoSEQ multiplex PCR, lists solely in-frame clones and lacks some. The repertoire holds some 390,000 clones, with approximately 90% as singletons. Sequences were obtained from peripheral blood. The receptors originated from a woman in her thirties or forties with COVID-19, enrolled during active disease.

The rearrangement uses TRBV24-1 and TRBJ2-7; tentatively, D is TRBD2 (5 bases). There are 13 residues in the CDR3. V lost 3 bases to trimming and J lost 6 bases, with 11 bases between them. The V gene's germline CDR1 is KGHDR and CDR2 SFDVKD. For the CDR3, the DNA is TGTGCCACCAGTGATCCCGGACTTACCGAGCAGTACTTC. Its protein product is CATSDPGLTEQYF.

This chain joins TRBV7-9 and TRBJ2-1; 9 nucleotides align to TRBD1. Germline lookup yields CDR1 SEHNR and CDR2 FQNEAQ (reference sequence). CDR3 length equals 16 residues. V trimming: 4 bases; J trimming: 2 bases; junction bases outside the gene matches: 6. The CDR3 loop reads CASSYSTGGTYNEQFF. CDR3 DNA sequence: TGTGCCAGCAGCTATTCGACAGGGGGAACCTACAATGAGCAGTTCTTC.

The chain carries TRBV2 and TRBJ1-2; 9 nucleotides match TRBD1. Trimming at V came to 6 bases and at J to 7 bases, leaving 12 bases not matched to a gene. There are 15 residues in the CDR3. Germline V gene data show CDR1 as SNHLY and CDR2 as FYNNEI. In nucleotides, the CDR3 is TGTGCCAGCAGCCCACCCGGGACAGGGTATCTTGGCTACACCTTC. Encoded protein: CASSPPGTGYLGYTF.

As for this clone: The same CDR3 is also encoded by other DNA sequences in this sample. The chain has TRBV6-2 or TRBV6-3 and TRBJ1-2, with 8 bases that match TRBD1. The CDR3 consists of 15 residues. V shed 0 bases, J shed 5 bases, and the junction held 5 bases outside the gene matches. The germline V gene encodes CDR1 MNHEY and CDR2 SVGEGT. CDR3 DNA sequence: TGTGCCAGCAGTTACTCGCAGGGGGCGTTATATGGCTACACCTTC. It yields the protein CASSYSQGALYGYTF.

The chain has TRBV3-1 (or the pseudogene TRBV3-2) and TRBJ1-4; possible D gene TRBD1, 5 bases. The germline gives CDR1 LGHDT, CDR2 YNNKEL (reference sequence). Trimming shortened V by 0 bases and J by 7 bases, and 9 bases separated the two germline ends. This CDR3 region has 14 residues. The CDR3 DNA sequence: TGTGCCAGCAGCCAAGATTACCAGGGTGAAAAACTGTTTTTT. This codes for CASSQDYQGEKLFF.

J is TRBJ1-5 and V is TRBV19, with 7 bases matching TRBD1. Germline-derived CDR1 and CDR2 are LNHDA and SQIVND (reference sequence). This CDR3 has 14 residues. V was pared by 7 bases and J by 4 bases, with 7 bases of the junction left unmatched. This CDR3 reads CASTLTGVNQPQHF. In nucleotides, the CDR3 is TGTGCCAGTACCCTCACAGGGGTAAATCAGCCCCAGCATTTT.

V and J are TRBV28 and TRBJ1-2; TRBD1 is a possible D gene (6 bases). The CDR3 runs to 15 residues. V shed 8 bases and J shed 0 bases, with 16 bases lying between them. Germline CDR1 and CDR2: MDHEN and SYDVKM. The chain's CDR3 is CASRYSGQPNYGYTF. The CDR3 DNA reads as TGTGCCAGCCGCTACTCGGGACAACCTAACTATGGCTACACCTTC.

In this sample, this clone turned up once. The chain is built from TRBV19 and TRBJ2-1, with TRBD2 as a possible D gene (7 bases). This CDR3 is 14 amino acids long. The germline V gene encodes CDR1 LNHDA and CDR2 SQIVND (reference sequence). V dropped 4 bases and J dropped 7 bases, with 14 bases sitting between them. CDR3 sequence: CASSSWGGTNEQFF. The CDR3 region has the DNA TGTGCCAGTAGTAGCTGGGGAGGGACAAATGAGCAGTTCTTC.

The V call is TRBV27, the J call TRBJ1-6, with 7 bases matching TRBD1. Germline values: CDR1 MNHEY, CDR2 SMNVEV (reference sequence). With V trimmed by 5 bases and J by 8 bases, 6 bases remained unmatched. This CDR3 has 14 amino acids. The CDR3 loop is CASSGWDSYSPLHF. The CDR3, as DNA: TGTGCCAGCAGTGGATGGGACAGTTATTCACCCCTCCACTTT.

The J gene is TRBJ2-7, the V gene TRBV28, with a tentative D call TRBD1 (5 bases). Trimming removed 3 bases from V and 3 bases from J, with 12 bases in between. CDR1 is MDHEN and CDR2 is SYDVKM in the germline V gene. This CDR3 has 14 residues. CDR3 bases: TGTGCCAGCAGTTTGCGACAGTTCCTCTACGAGCAGTACTTC. Amino acid sequence: CASSLRQFLYEQYF.

The chain couples TRBV27 to TRBJ2-5; 7 bases are shared with TRBD1. This CDR3 region has 20 residues. Trimming removed 6 bases from V and 2 bases from J; junction bases left unmatched: 24. Germline V gene lookup returns CDR1 MNHEY and CDR2 SMNVEV (reference sequence). CDR3 amino acids: CASSKSPGQWLFCHQETQYF. The CDR3 coding sequence is TGTGCCAGCAGCAAGTCACCGGGACAGTGGCTTTTTTGCCATCAAGAGACCCAGTACTTC.

The sample holds one count of this clone. The rearrangement joins TRBV27 to TRBJ2-1; D is unclear. V lost 3 bases and J lost 0, with 12 bases in between. Per the germline V gene, CDR1 is MNHEY and CDR2 is SMNVEV (reference sequence). The CDR3 length is 16 residues. The CDR3 DNA is TGTGCCAGCAGTTTTTCATCCGAGGCCTCCTACAATGAGCAGTTCTTC. It specifies CASSFSSEASYNEQFF.

This CDR3 reads CASSFIDREAFF. The CDR3 DNA reads as TGTGCCAGCAGCTTCATCGACAGGGAGGCTTTCTTT. V is TRBV6-2 or TRBV6-3 and J is TRBJ1-1; 7 bases align to TRBD1. V shed 6 bases and J 11 bases; nucleotides not matched to a gene: 9. CDR3 size: 12 residues. Germline CDR1 MNHEY, CDR2 SVGEGT.

CDR3 sequence: CSVQAGSNYGYTF. For the CDR3, the DNA is TGCAGCGTGCAAGCAGGGTCTAACTATGGCTACACCTTC. The chain recombines TRBV29-1 with TRBJ1-2, with D maybe TRBD1 (5 bases). Germline V gives CDR1 SQVTM, CDR2 ANQGSEA. CDR3 size: 13 residues. The V end was cut by 6 bases, the J end by 0 bases, with 11 bases between.

This clone appeared once. The chain employs TRBV11-2 and TRBJ2-1; 11 bases map to TRBD2. The CDR3 length is 16 residues. V was pared by 5 bases and J by 0 bases, with 3 bases of the junction left unmatched. The germline V gene encodes CDR1 SGHAT and CDR2 FQNNGV. The CDR3 DNA reads as TGTGCCAGCAGCCGGACTAGCGGGCTCTCCTACAATGAGCAGTTCTTC. It encodes CASSRTSGLSYNEQFF.

V and J are TRBV6-2 or TRBV6-3 and TRBJ1-2; D uncertain. Trimming pared 5 bases from V and 4 bases from J, leaving 20 bases between. CDR1 and CDR2 (germline): MNHEY, SVGEGT. CDR3 length: 16 residues. The CDR3 bases are TGTGCCAGCAGTACTATCGACGGATTCGACTTCTATGGCTACACCTTC. It is translated as CASSTIDGFDFYGYTF.

V is TRBV11-3 and J is TRBJ1-1; tentative D call: TRBD1 (6 bases). The CDR3 has 16 residues. Between the trimmed V and J ends, which lost 3 bases and 2 bases, there was a span of 16 bases. CDR1 is SGHNT and CDR2 is YENEEA in the germline V gene. In DNA, the CDR3 is TGTGCCAGCAGCTTTGGCCAGGGGTCTGATAACACTGAAGCTTTCTTT. Translating it yields CASSFGQGSDNTEAFF.

The V and J genes are TRBV2 and TRBJ1-1, with 8 bases matching TRBD1. The CDR3 has 13 residues. V dropped 7 bases and J dropped 11; count of bases not matched to a gene: 12. Per germline, CDR1 SNHLY and CDR2 FYNNEI. In DNA, the CDR3 is TGTGCCAGCAATCTTGACAGGGGTGTGTATGCTTTCTTT. This gives the protein CASNLDRGVYAFF. Complete variable domain (other parts from reference TRBV2 and TRBJ1-1): EPEVTQTPSHQVTQMGQEVILRCVPISNHLYFYWYRQILGQKVEFLVSFYNNEISEKSEIFDDQFSVERPDGSNFTLKIRSTKLEDSAMYFCASNLDRGVYAFFGQGTRLTVV.

This clone was observed a handful of times. Written as DNA, the CDR3 is TGTGCCAGCACCCCTCGGGGGGCAGGGACACCCCTCCACTTT. Translating gives CASTPRGAGTPLHF. The V and J genes are TRBV25-1 and TRBJ1-6, with D perhaps TRBD1 (6 bases). V was clipped by 7 bases and J by 11 bases, with 18 bases between them. This CDR3 region has 14 residues. Per germline, CDR1 MGHDK and CDR2 SYGVNS. Full variable domain (remainder filled in from reference TRBV25-1 and TRBJ1-6): EADIYQTPRYLVIGTGKKITLECSQTMGHDKMYWYQQDPGMELHLIHYSYGVNSTEKGDLSSESTVSRIRTEHFPLTLESARPSHTSQYLCASTPRGAGTPLHFGNGTRLTVT.

For this clone: The same CDR3 can be traced to other DNA sequences in this sample. The rearrangement joins TRBV28 to TRBJ1-5, with 7 bases identical to TRBD1. The ends lost 8 bases at V and 4 bases at J; junction bases unmatched: 2. Germline V gives CDR1 MDHEN, CDR2 SYDVKM. CDR3 length equals 12 residues. The CDR3 nucleotides read TGTGCCAGCCGACAGGGAAATCAGCCCCAGCATTTT. Its translation is CASRQGNQPQHF. Full variable domain (rest looked up from reference TRBV28 and TRBJ1-5): DVKVTQSSRYLVKRTGEKVFLECVQDMDHENMFWYRQDPGLGLRLIYFSYDVKMKEKGDIPEGYSVSREKKERFSLILESASTNQTSMYLCASRQGNQPQHFGDGTRLSIL.

The rearrangement links TRBV2 to TRBJ2-3, with a possible D match to TRBD2 (6 bases). Germline V lookup: CDR1 SNHLY, CDR2 FYNNEI. The CDR3 is 15 residues long. V was trimmed by 4 bases and J by 0 bases, leaving 11 bases between them. For the CDR3, the DNA is TGTGCCAGCAGTGGGACTGGGACTAGCACAGATACGCAGTATTTT. Translation gives CASSGTGTSTDTQYF. The complete variable domain, with remaining parts taken from reference TRBV2 and TRBJ2-3, reads EPEVTQTPSHQVTQMGQEVILRCVPISNHLYFYWYRQILGQKVEFLVSFYNNEISEKSEIFDDQFSVERPDGSNFTLKIRSTKLEDSAMYFCASSGTGTSTDTQYFGPGTRLTVL.